The clone carrying this T cell receptor (beta chain) was observed a single time. Germline V CDR1 and CDR2: SNHLY, FYNNEI. With V trimmed by 3 bases and J by 8 bases, 6 bases remained unmatched. This CDR3 region has 14 residues. This sample was included in a study of ipilimumab plus nivolumab after autologous stem cell transplantation. For the study at large: Median doses per patient: roughly five ipilimumab, about 8 nivolumab.

Ipilimumab, 1 mg/kg, started 14 to 28 days after autologous transplant. Clones were sequenced by immunoSEQ multiplex PCR, and TCRdb holds only the in-frame ones, with some missing. This table holds roughly 9,800 clones, 60% to 80% found once. The chain is built from TRBV2 and TRBJ1-2, with TRBD1 matching over 10 bases. Here the sequenced sample was PBMCs, taken in a trial of ipilimumab plus nivolumab as post-transplant consolidation. This TCR was sampled from a female donor with multiple myeloma. Written as DNA, the CDR3 is TGTGCCAGCAGTGAGGTGGGACAGGGGATGGGCTACACCTTC. Translating it yields CASSEVGQGMGYTF.